This T cell receptor (beta chain) originates from a study of blood T cell repertoires in COVID-19. Across the whole study: T cells, B-cell-depleted T cells, or PBMCs provided the cDNA or gDNA that served as material.

Original analysis: Nucleated cell counts were estimated from reference gene primer amplification. TCRdb's table, derived via immunoSEQ multiplex PCR, lists solely in-frame clones and lacks some. V and J calls and clone size are as listed in that table; D and trimming were resolved from the DNA. The repertoire holds roughly 130,000 clones, with 79% as singletons. Germline CDR1 reads SGHTA; CDR2 reads FQGNSA. The CDR3 extends over 14 amino acids. V lost 1 base and J lost 4, with 8 bases in between. This sequence was found in a man aged 60-69 years with acute or convalescent COVID-19. The sequencing input was peripheral blood. This rearrangement joins TRBV7-2 to TRBJ1-3; D might be TRBD1 (6 bases). In nucleotides, the CDR3 is TGTGCCAGCAGCTTAGGGGACATCGGAAACACCATATATTTT. It specifies CASSLGDIGNTIYF.